This T cell receptor (beta chain) is from a study of cytomegalovirus exposure and HLA in healthy donors. To note about this clone: The antigen is unknown.

The PCR had 60 Vbeta and 13 Jbeta primers. The protocol was immunoSEQ multiplex PCR, while the TCRdb copy is restricted to in-frame clones and leaves out a portion. This sample carries some 120,000 clones, roughly a tenth of them seen once, and the ten largest clones take roughly 3%. Notes on the study in general: Researchers reportedly found TCR beta sequences accurately predicted most subjects' HLA-A and HLA-B alleles. Researchers reported from a later analysis that most CMV-associated TCR beta chains appeared HLA-restricted. CMV serostatus alone was available as immune exposure information. Several of the most significant clusters appeared, in a later analysis, to be linked to common viral pathogens.

In germline, CDR1 is MDHEN, CDR2 SYDVKM. Trimming pared 7 bases from V and 3 bases from J, leaving 15 bases between. The CDR3 consists of 15 residues. The sequenced sample was PBMCs. This chain uses TRBV28 with TRBJ1-4, with D tentatively TRBD1 (5 bases). The sequence came from a man aged 25-45 years in good health and CMV-seronegative. CDR3 sequence reads: CASNAPGRANEKLFF. CDR3 in DNA: TGTGCCAGCAACGCACCTGGCAGGGCTAATGAAAAACTGTTTTTT.